The 8 T cell receptor delta chains below were found in one sample sequenced in a study of γδ T cells in repeated Plasmodium falciparum infection. Vgamma9/Vdelta2+ and Vdelta2-negative gammadelta T cells were flow-sorted from PBMC for bulk sequencing. TCRdb re-identified clones in the multiplex PCR reads via CATT. The sample holds around 52,000 delta-chain clones, over 1.5% seen once. The specimen sequenced was gamma-delta T cells from blood. Every receptor here comes from a pool of human donors (malaria-infected and uninfected, not separated).

This clone was counted between two and nine times. A far larger clone is one nucleotide away, so this likely arose from a read error. This sample includes further DNA sequences coding for the same CDR3. The rearrangement joins TRAV38-2/DV8 to TRDJ1; 9 bases are shared with TRDD3. TCRdb records no J gene; here it was assigned by comparing the DNA to germline. The germline V gene has CDR1 TSESDYY and CDR2 QEAYKQQN. There are 20 residues in the CDR3. CDR3 sequence (DNA): TGTGCTTATAGGAGCGCTGATAAAGAAAACTGGGGGAGGTACACCGACAAACTCATCTTT. Translating it yields CAYRSADKENWGRYTDKLIF.

This clone was observed at least ten times. The translation of this DNA and the TCRdb protein of a much larger clone differ at residue 12, probably owing to a read error; the protein shown here is translated from the DNA. The genes are TRDV1 and TRDJ1, with TRDD3 matching 10 bases. The CDR3 runs to 20 residues. The germline CDR1 and CDR2 sequences are TSWWSYY and QGS. CDR3 protein: CALWDPPPTGGCLYTDKLIF. In DNA, the CDR3 is TGTGCTCTTTGGGACCCCCCACCCACTGGGGGATGCCTGTACACCGATAAACTCATCTTT.

This clone was seen more than once but under ten times. TCRdb's protein for this DNA is that of a much larger clone and differs from the translation at residue 7, likely a read error; the protein shown is the DNA translation. The chain has TRDV1 and TRDJ1; 7 bases are a match to TRDD3. Germline-derived CDR1 and CDR2 are TSWWSYY and QGS. V lost 0 bases and J lost 3; bases outside the gene matches: 28. The CDR3 runs 23 residues. The CDR3 region has the DNA TGTGCTCTTGGGGAACTTCGTTCGAAGGATACGCGTATCCTGAGTTTGAGCCCCGATAAACTCATCTTT. Its protein is CALGELRSKDTRILSLSPDKLIF.

This clone has ten or more counts. Only one base separates this from a far larger clonotype, so it likely reflects a read error. Other DNA sequences of this sample code for an identical CDR3. V and J are TRDV1 and TRDJ1, with 11 positions matching TRDD3. Since TCRdb gives no J gene, matching the DNA to germline was used here to assign it. Germline loops: CDR1 TSWWSYY, CDR2 QGS. The CDR3 totals 23 residues. The chain's CDR3 is CALGELEGPVNVLGDKDTDKLIF. The CDR3 region has the DNA TGTGCCCTTGGGGAATTAGAAGGACCCGTGAACGTACTGGGGGATAAAGACACCGATAAACTCATCTTT.

This clone occurred a few times. Only one base separates this from a far larger clonotype, so it likely reflects a read error. Within the sample, other DNA sequences also encode this same CDR3. The J gene went uncalled, whereas the V gene is TRDV1; the table assigns TRDD3, which was not confirmed against the DNA. CDR3 length: 26 residues. The germline V gene encodes CDR1 TSWWSYY and CDR2 QGS. The CDR3 DNA reads as TGTGCTCTTGGGGAAGCTAAAGGTCTCCTGGGTACACAGACGATACTGGGGGCTGTTAACACCGATAAACTCATCTTC. Translation gives CALGEAKGLLGTQTILGAVNTDKLIF.

The chain carries TRDV1 and TRDJ1; D ambiguous. TCRdb records no J gene; here it was assigned by comparing the DNA to germline. The CDR3 contains 15 residues. Germline V gene data show CDR1 as TSWWSYY and CDR2 as QGS. V lost 3 bases to trimming and J lost 0 bases, with 11 bases between them. The CDR3 loop is CALGDPAKYTDKLIF. The CDR3 coding sequence is TGTGCTCTTGGGGATCCCGCGAAGTACACCGATAAACTCATCTTT.

This clone was observed at least ten times. The rearrangement joins TRDV1 to TRDJ1, with 12 bases lining up with TRDD3. Germline V CDR1 and CDR2: TSWWSYY, QGS. This CDR3 has 21 amino acids. V dropped 0 bases and J dropped 3; count of bases not matched to a gene: 17. For the CDR3, the DNA is TGTGCTCTTGGGGAACTAGGTAGCCTGCCTACTGGGGGATACATCCCCGATAAACTCATCTTT. Its translation is CALGELGSLPTGGYIPDKLIF.

This clone has more than one count but fewer than ten. Translating this DNA gives a protein that differs at residue 4 from the TCRdb one, which belongs to a much larger clone; a read error is likely, and the protein shown is this translation. The rearrangement links TRDV1 to TRDJ1; no clear D. Germline assignment: CDR1 TSWWSYY and CDR2 QGS. CDR3 size: 13 residues. As DNA, the CDR3 is TGTGCTCTTGAGGAACCCCCCAGCGATAAACTCATCTTT. Encoded protein: CALEEPPSDKLIF.